This TCR beta chain was captured in a study of blood T cell repertoires in COVID-19. Study at large: Nucleic acid was either cDNA or gDNA, and it came from T cells, B-cell-depleted T cells, or PBMCs.

Original processing methods: Amplification of reference gene primers was used by the study to estimate nucleated cell counts. Data came from immunoSEQ multiplex PCR; TCRdb stores just in-frame clones and leaves some out. From that table come the V and J calls and clone size; the DNA was used to work out D and trimming. The sample contains 90,000 or so clones, under 90% of which appear only once. The germline CDR1 and CDR2 sequences are SGHTA and FQGNSA. The CDR3 covers 13 residues. V dropped 5 bases and J dropped 6 bases, with 13 bases sitting between them. Sequenced input: peripheral blood. This sequence joins TRBV7-2 and TRBJ1-2; the D gene is possibly TRBD1 (5 bases). This TCR derives from a man aged 60 to 75 with COVID-19, enrolled during active disease. The CDR3 DNA is TGTGCCAGCAGCGCCCCTGGGGCTGATGGCTACACCTTC. This gives the protein CASSAPGADGYTF.